These 16 T cell receptor beta chains share one sample of origin, sequenced in a study of beta chain features in type 1 diabetes. Expressed TCRB transcripts were sequenced after all isolated RNA was converted to cDNA. Profiling relied on immunoSEQ multiplex PCR, and the TCRdb table lists in-frame clones only, not all of them. The sample carries 300,000 to 450,000 clones, 10% to 15% recorded once. The sequenced material came from naive CD4+ T cells from blood. Receptors originate from a man aged 18 to 30 in good health.

This clone was detected only a few times. This chain uses TRBV7-2 with TRBJ1-1; possible D gene TRBD1, 6 bases. The V gene lost 5 bases and the J gene lost 2 bases, with 15 bases spanning the gap. The CDR3 is 15 amino acids. The germline CDR1 and CDR2 sequences are SGHTA and FQGNSA. CDR3 bases: TGTGCCAGCAGCCCAGGCCAGGGGCTTAACACTGAAGCTTTCTTT. Its translation is CASSPGQGLNTEAFF.

The chain recombines TRBV6-5 with TRBJ1-2, with D possibly TRBD1 on 6 matching bases. The CDR3 consists of 14 residues. Germline CDR1 reads MNHEY; CDR2 reads SVGAGI. V gave up 5 bases and J gave up 0 bases, with 10 bases separating them. CDR3 DNA: TGTGCCAGCAGTCCGAGGACAGCTAACTATGGCTACACCTTC. Protein: CASSPRTANYGYTF.

The chain uses TRBV30 and TRBJ1-3; TRBD1 aligns across 7 bases. CDR3 length: 11 residues. V dropped 8 bases and J dropped 3; count of bases not matched to a gene: 1. CDR1 GTSNPN and CDR2 SVGIG come from the germline V gene (reference sequence). The CDR3 sequence: CATGVGNTIYF. The CDR3 nucleotides are TGTGCCACAGGGGTTGGAAACACCATATATTTT.

This clone was detected only once. The rearrangement links TRBV19 to TRBJ2-3, with TRBD1 matching 9 bases. This CDR3 has 16 amino acids. In germline, CDR1 is LNHDA, CDR2 SQIVND (reference sequence). V shed 5 bases, J shed 7 bases, and the junction held 13 bases outside the gene matches. The CDR3 DNA follows: TGTGCCAGTAGTCGCTTCGGGACAGGGATTGTTTATACGCAGTATTTT. Translating it yields CASSRFGTGIVYTQYF.

This clone was detected only once. The CDR3 spells CASSLVFSVAGSSYEQYF. In nucleotides, the CDR3 is TGTGCCAGCAGCTTAGTTTTCTCGGTGGCAGGCAGTTCCTACGAGCAGTACTTC. The chain is built from TRBV7-2 and TRBJ2-7; D gene unclear. The CDR3 consists of 18 residues. Germline V CDR1 and CDR2: SGHTA, FQGNSA. The ends were cut back, 1 base at V and 1 base at J, with 20 bases in the middle.

The sample holds a few counts of this clone. The genes are TRBV7-9 and TRBJ2-5, with 10 bases matching TRBD2. This CDR3 is built from 15 residues. Trimming removed 5 bases from V and 4 bases from J; junction bases left unmatched: 7. The germline V gene encodes CDR1 SEHNR and CDR2 FQNEAQ (reference sequence). In DNA form, the CDR3 reads TGTGCCAGCAGCCTTGCAGCGGGAGGGCCAGAGACCCAGTACTTC. It is translated as CASSLAAGGPETQYF.

This clone has just a few counts. CDR3 DNA: TGTGCCACCCAATTGGGGACAGGGATTGTTGGTGAGCAGTTCTTC. This translates into CATQLGTGIVGEQFF. V is TRBV19 and J is TRBJ2-1; 9 bases match TRBD1. The J segment lost 9 bases and the V segment lost 10 bases, leaving 16 bases of the junction unmatched. This CDR3 has 15 amino acids. The germline gives CDR1 LNHDA, CDR2 SQIVND (reference sequence).

The rearrangement links TRBV5-4 to TRBJ1-3; D gene unclear. CDR1 is SGHNT, CDR2 YYREEE, per germline (reference sequence). The V end lost 0 bases, the J end lost 0 bases, and 10 bases lay between the germline ends. The CDR3 is 16 residues long. Here the CDR3 reads CASSLAVSDSGNTIYF. CDR3 in DNA: TGTGCCAGCAGCTTGGCAGTAAGCGACTCTGGAAACACCATATATTTT.

J is TRBJ2-1 and V is TRBV7-9; TRBD1 matches 10 bases. Germline trimming cut 3 bases from V and 1 base from J; bases unmatched to any gene: 12. Germline V lookup: CDR1 SEHNR, CDR2 FQNEAQ (reference sequence). The CDR3 extends over 19 amino acids. In nucleotides, the CDR3 is TGTGCCAGCAGCTTGGGGAGGGACAGGGGCCGAACATCCTACAATGAGCAGTTCTTC. Protein product: CASSLGRDRGRTSYNEQFF.

The J gene is TRBJ2-1, the V gene TRBV5-1; 7 bases line up with TRBD1. V was pared by 0 bases and J by 4 bases, with 4 bases of the junction left unmatched. CDR3 size: 15 residues. Per germline, CDR1 SGHRS and CDR2 YFSETQ. DNA for the CDR3: TGCGCCAGCAGCTTGGACAGGGGCTTGTACAATGAGCAGTTCTTC. This codes for CASSLDRGLYNEQFF.

This clone was detected a few times. The chain carries TRBV10-3 and TRBJ1-1, with 7 bases aligning to TRBD1. V lost 6 bases and J lost 4; bases outside the gene matches: 5. Germline values: CDR1 ENHRY, CDR2 SYGVKD. This CDR3 comprises 13 residues. The CDR3 sequence is CAIRPTGSTEAFF. In nucleotides, the CDR3 is TGTGCCATCAGGCCGACAGGGAGCACTGAAGCTTTCTTT.

This clone was observed a few times. V is TRBV6-1 and J is TRBJ2-2; 8 bases agree with TRBD1. Per the germline V gene, CDR1 is MNHNS and CDR2 is SASEGT. The CDR3 is 15 amino acids. V dropped 7 bases and J dropped 2; count of bases not matched to a gene: 6. The CDR3 sequence is CASTRTGSNTGELFF. The CDR3, as DNA: TGTGCCAGCACCCGGACAGGGAGCAACACCGGGGAGCTGTTTTTT.

This clone was seen repeatedly, ten times or more. This chain connects TRBV23-1 to TRBJ2-7, with D uncertain. TRBV23-1 is annotated as an ORF whose role is uncertain. The CDR3 runs to 15 residues. Deletions cut 0 bases from V and 3 bases from J, with 12 bases between. DNA of the CDR3: TGCGCCAGCAGTCAATCGACACAGCTGAACTACGAGCAGTACTTC. Translation gives CASSQSTQLNYEQYF.

V is TRBV30 and J is TRBJ1-1; possibly TRBD1 for D (5 bases). Germline V gives CDR1 GTSNPN, CDR2 SVGIG (reference sequence). Trimming pared 4 bases from V and 5 bases from J, leaving 14 bases between. This CDR3 contains 13 residues. CDR3 in amino acids: CAWTFAGGTEAFF. DNA of the CDR3: TGTGCCTGGACTTTTGCCGGGGGGACTGAAGCTTTCTTT.

This clone was observed a few times. The genes are TRBV12-5 and TRBJ2-5; D uncertain. This CDR3 has 11 amino acids. V dropped 5 bases and J dropped 4 bases, with 5 bases sitting between them. Germline assignment: CDR1 LGHNT and CDR2 FRNRAP. The CDR3 DNA reads TGTGCTAGTGGTCTAGGAGAGACCCAGTACTTC. This translates into CASGLGETQYF.

V usage is TRBV7-3 and J usage is TRBJ2-3; tentative D call: TRBD1 (6 bases). The CDR3 covers 21 residues. Germline assignment: CDR1 SGHTA and CDR2 FQGTGA. Trimming stripped 5 bases from V and 4 bases from J, with 34 bases between. As DNA, the CDR3 is TGTGCCAGCAGCCTGATCGGGCTGGGACATCTGCCCAGCAGAGGTCCAGATACGCAGTATTTT. It is translated as CASSLIGLGHLPSRGPDTQYF.